One and the same sample provided the 9 T cell receptor beta chains below, sequenced in a study of PD-L1 blockade in urothelial cancer (dated by TCRdb to about 2017). The library was produced with the immunoSEQ multiplex PCR assay. TCRdb took this table from immuneACCESS and kept in-frame rearrangements with V and J called. Such tables lack part of the clones; where checked against another copy, unresolved V genes explain under half of the gap, and the rest is unexplained. Recorded for this sample are about 35,000 clones; roughly four fifths of them occurred a single time. The ten largest make up roughly 7% of the sample. The sample's time point label is to be understood as: pretreatment peripheral blood. The material sequenced was PBMCs, taken around atezolizumab (anti-PD-L1) treatment. These receptor sequences come from a man aged 60 to 69 with urothelial cancer.

The chain uses TRBV28 and TRBJ2-7; no definite D call. Deletions cut 6 bases from V and 0 bases from J, with 15 bases between. The length of the CDR3 is 15 residues. Per the germline V gene, CDR1 is MDHEN and CDR2 is SYDVKM. The CDR3 nucleotides are TGTGCCAGCAGCACCCTAATGTTTAGCTCCTACGAGCAGTACTTC. This encodes CASSTLMFSSYEQYF.

The chain combines TRBV10-3 with TRBJ2-3, with 8 bases that match TRBD1. Germline CDR1 reads ENHRY; CDR2 reads SYGVKD. This CDR3 region has 14 residues. J gave up 3 bases and V 7 bases, and 6 bases lay outside the gene matches. CDR3 sequence (DNA): TGTGCCATCACGACAGGGGCTTTTACAGATACGCAGTATTTT. Amino acid sequence: CAITTGAFTDTQYF.

The rearrangement joins TRBV30 to TRBJ1-2, with unresolved D. The V gene's germline CDR1 is GTSNPN and CDR2 SVGIG (reference sequence). The V and J ends lost 6 bases and 1 base respectively, with 3 bases between them. The CDR3 sequence is 10 residues long. CDR3 sequence reads: CACYNYGYTF. The DNA for the CDR3 is TGTGCCTGTTATAACTATGGCTACACCTTC.

Only one count was recorded for this clone. The chain uses TRBV5-1 and TRBJ2-7; D not resolved. In germline, CDR1 is SGHRS, CDR2 YFSETQ. The CDR3 has 11 amino acids. V was clipped by 2 bases and J by 3 bases, with 3 bases between them. The CDR3 reads CASSFGYEQYF. In nucleotides, the CDR3 is TGCGCCAGCAGCTTCGGCTACGAGCAGTACTTC.

The chain joins TRBV2 to TRBJ2-7; TRBD2 matches at 7 bases. With V trimmed by 1 base and J by 2 bases, 2 bases remained unmatched. Germline V gene data show CDR1 as SNHLY and CDR2 as FYNNEI. The CDR3 consists of 14 residues. The CDR3 DNA reads TGTGCCAGCAGTGAAGGACTAGCTGCCTACGAGCAGTACTTC. This codes for CASSEGLAAYEQYF.

This clone was detected only a few times. The chain employs TRBV7-6 and TRBJ2-5, with a tentative D call TRBD2 (6 bases). Trimming took off 5 bases at V and 0 bases at J, with 7 bases between the two ends. The CDR3 runs 13 residues. In germline, CDR1 is SGHVS, CDR2 FNYEAQ. The CDR3 here is CASSRGNQETQYF. CDR3 in DNA: TGTGCCAGCAGCCGGGGGAACCAAGAGACCCAGTACTTC.

The V and J genes are TRBV7-9 and TRBJ2-2, with D unresolved. The CDR3 extends over 15 amino acids. The ends were cut back, 2 bases at V and 5 bases at J, with 12 bases in the middle. Germline-derived CDR1 and CDR2 are SEHNR and FQNEAQ (reference sequence). The CDR3 loop is CASSLSRSLTGELFF. Here the CDR3 DNA reads TGTGCCAGCAGCTTATCTAGGTCTCTTACCGGGGAGCTGTTTTTT.

The chain joins TRBV7-9 to TRBJ2-7; TRBD2 is a possible D gene (6 bases). Germline V gene lookup returns CDR1 SEHNR and CDR2 FQNEAQ (reference sequence). The CDR3 extends over 14 amino acids. Trimming cost V 3 bases and J 3 bases, with 12 bases left between them. In nucleotides, the CDR3 is TGTGCCAGCAGCTTGGGGGGTGACGGCTACGAGCAGTACTTC. It translates to CASSLGGDGYEQYF.

This clone was seen more than once but under ten times. This sequence joins TRBV5-1 and TRBJ1-4, with 7 bases fitting TRBD1. V dropped 5 bases and J dropped 0; count of bases not matched to a gene: 7. This CDR3 spans 16 amino acids. CDR1 SGHRS and CDR2 YFSETQ come from the germline V gene. The DNA of the CDR3 is TGCGCCAGCAGTACGGGCCAGGGGGCAACTAATGAAAAACTGTTTTTT. Protein: CASSTGQGATNEKLFF.